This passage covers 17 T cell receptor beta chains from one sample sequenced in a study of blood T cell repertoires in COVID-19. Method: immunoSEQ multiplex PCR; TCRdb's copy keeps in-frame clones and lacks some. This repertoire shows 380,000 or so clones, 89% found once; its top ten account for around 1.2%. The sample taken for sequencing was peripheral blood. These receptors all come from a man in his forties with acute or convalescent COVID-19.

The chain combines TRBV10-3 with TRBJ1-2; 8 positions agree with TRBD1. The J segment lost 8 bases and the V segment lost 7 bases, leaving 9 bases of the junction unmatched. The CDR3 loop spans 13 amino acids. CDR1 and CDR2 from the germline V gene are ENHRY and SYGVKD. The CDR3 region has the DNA TGTGCCATCACTCTAAAGGACAGGGACGGCTACACCTTC. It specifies CAITLKDRDGYTF.

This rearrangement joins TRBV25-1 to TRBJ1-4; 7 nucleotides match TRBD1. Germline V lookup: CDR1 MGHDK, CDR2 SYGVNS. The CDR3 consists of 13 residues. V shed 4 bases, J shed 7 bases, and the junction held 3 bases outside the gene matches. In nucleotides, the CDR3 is TGTGCCAGCAGTGGGCAGGGGGGTGAAAAACTGTTTTTT. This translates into CASSGQGGEKLFF.

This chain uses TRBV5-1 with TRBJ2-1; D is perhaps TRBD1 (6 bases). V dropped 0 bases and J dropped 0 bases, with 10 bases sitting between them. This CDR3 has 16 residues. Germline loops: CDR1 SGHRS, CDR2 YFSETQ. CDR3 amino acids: CASSLEDSRSYNEQFF. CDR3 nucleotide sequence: TGCGCCAGCAGCTTGGAGGACAGTCGCTCCTACAATGAGCAGTTCTTC.

The CDR3 here is CASRLAPFTGSGRYYNEQFF. Here the CDR3 DNA reads TGTGCAAGTCGCTTAGCGCCCTTTACAGGTAGCGGGAGATACTACAATGAGCAGTTCTTC. V is TRBV12-2 and J is TRBJ2-1; the table's TRBD2 call for D was not verified on the DNA. TRBV12-2 is annotated as a pseudogene. This CDR3 has 20 residues.

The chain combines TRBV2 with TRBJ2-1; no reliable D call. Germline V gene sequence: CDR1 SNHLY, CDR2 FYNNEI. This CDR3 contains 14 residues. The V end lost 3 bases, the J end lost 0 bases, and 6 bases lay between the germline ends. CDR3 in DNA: TGTGCCAGCAGTGATCCTACCTCCTACAATGAGCAGTTCTTC. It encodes CASSDPTSYNEQFF.

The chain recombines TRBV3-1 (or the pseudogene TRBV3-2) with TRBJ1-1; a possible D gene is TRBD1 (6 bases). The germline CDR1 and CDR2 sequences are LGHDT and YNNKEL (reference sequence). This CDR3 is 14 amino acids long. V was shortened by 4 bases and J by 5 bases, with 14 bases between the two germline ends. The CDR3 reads CASSLNREVTEAFF. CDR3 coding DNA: TGTGCCAGCAGCCTTAACAGGGAAGTGACTGAAGCTTTCTTT.

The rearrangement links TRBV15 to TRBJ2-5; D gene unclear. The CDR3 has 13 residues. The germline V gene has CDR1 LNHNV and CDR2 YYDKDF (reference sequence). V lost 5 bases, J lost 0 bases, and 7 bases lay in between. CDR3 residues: CATSATDQETQYF. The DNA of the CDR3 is TGTGCCACCAGCGCCACGGACCAAGAGACCCAGTACTTC.

For the CDR3, the DNA is TGTGCCAGCAGTTTGAGGCAAGAGACCCAGTACTTC. It translates to CASSLRQETQYF. This rearrangement joins TRBV12-3 or TRBV12-4 to TRBJ2-5; D gene uncertain. This CDR3 is 12 amino acids long. The ends were cut back, 3 bases at V and 2 bases at J, with 4 bases in the middle.

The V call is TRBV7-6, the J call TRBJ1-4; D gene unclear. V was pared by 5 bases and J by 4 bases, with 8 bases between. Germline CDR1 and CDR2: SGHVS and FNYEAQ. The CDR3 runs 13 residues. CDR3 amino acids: CASSRGLNEKLFF. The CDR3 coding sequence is TGTGCCAGCAGCCGAGGGCTTAATGAAAAACTGTTTTTT.

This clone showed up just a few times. CDR3 in DNA: TGTGCCAGCAGCTTGACAGGGAGCGATGAAGCTTTCTTT. It yields the protein CASSLTGSDEAFF. The gene calls are TRBV11-2 and TRBJ1-1, with TRBD1 identical over 7 bases. Germline-derived CDR1 and CDR2 are SGHAT and FQNNGV. The CDR3 is made up of 13 amino acids. Unmatched junction bases numbered 5, after V lost 3 bases and J lost 7 bases. Full variable domain (outside the CDR3, taken from reference TRBV11-2 and TRBJ1-1): EAGVAQSPRYKIIEKRQSVAFWCNPISGHATLYWYQQILGQGPKLLIQFQNNGVVDDSQLPKDRFSAERLKGVDSTLKIQPAKLEDSAVYLCASSLTGSDEAFFGQGTRLTVV.

The CDR3 here is CASRVREAGEQYF. The CDR3 DNA reads TGTGCCAGCAGGGTCCGCGAGGCGGGGGAGCAGTACTTC. V usage is TRBV12-3 or TRBV12-4 and J usage is TRBJ2-7; D might be TRBD2 (6 bases). V was cut by 6 bases and J by 7 bases, with 16 bases left in between. CDR3 size: 13 residues.

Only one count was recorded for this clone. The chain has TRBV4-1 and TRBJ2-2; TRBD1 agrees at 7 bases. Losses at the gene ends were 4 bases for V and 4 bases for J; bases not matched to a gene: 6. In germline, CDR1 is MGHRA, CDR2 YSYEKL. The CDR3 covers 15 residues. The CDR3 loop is CASSPWTGLTGELFF. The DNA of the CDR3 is TGCGCCAGCAGCCCCTGGACAGGACTCACCGGGGAGCTGTTTTTT.

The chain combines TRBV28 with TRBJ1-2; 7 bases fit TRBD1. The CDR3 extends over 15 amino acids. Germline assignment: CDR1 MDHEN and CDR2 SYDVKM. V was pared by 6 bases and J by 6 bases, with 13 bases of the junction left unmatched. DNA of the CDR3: TGTGCCAGCAGCCTCGGAGGGCTCACAGGGGATGGCTACACCTTC. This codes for CASSLGGLTGDGYTF.

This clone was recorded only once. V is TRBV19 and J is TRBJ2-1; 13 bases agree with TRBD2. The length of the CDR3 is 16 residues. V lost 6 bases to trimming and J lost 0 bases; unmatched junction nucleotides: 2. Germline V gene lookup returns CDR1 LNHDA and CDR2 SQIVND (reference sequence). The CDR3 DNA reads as TGTGCCAGTAGACTAGCGGGAGGGAGCTCCTACAATGAGCAGTTCTTC. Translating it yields CASRLAGGSSYNEQFF.

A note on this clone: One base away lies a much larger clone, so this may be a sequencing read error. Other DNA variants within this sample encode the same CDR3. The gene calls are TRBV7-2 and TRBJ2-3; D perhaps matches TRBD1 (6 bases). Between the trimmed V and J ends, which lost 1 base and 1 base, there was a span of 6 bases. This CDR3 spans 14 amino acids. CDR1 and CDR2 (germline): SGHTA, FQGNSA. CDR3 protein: CASSLDRGTDTQYF. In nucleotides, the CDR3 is TGTGCCAGCAGCTTAGACAGGGGCACAGATACGCAGTATTTT. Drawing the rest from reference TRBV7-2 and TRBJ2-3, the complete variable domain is GAGVSQSPSNKVTEKGKDVELRCDPISGHTALYWYRQSLGQGLEFLIYFQGNSAPDKSGLPSDRFSAERTGGSVSTLTIQRTQQEDSAVYLCASSLDRGTDTQYFGPGTRLTVL.

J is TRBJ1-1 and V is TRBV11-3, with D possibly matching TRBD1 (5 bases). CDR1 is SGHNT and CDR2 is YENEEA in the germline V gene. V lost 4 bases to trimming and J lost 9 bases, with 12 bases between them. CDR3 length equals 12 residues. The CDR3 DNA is TGTGCCAGCAGCTCCAGGACAAGCCAAGCTTTCTTT. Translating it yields CASSSRTSQAFF.

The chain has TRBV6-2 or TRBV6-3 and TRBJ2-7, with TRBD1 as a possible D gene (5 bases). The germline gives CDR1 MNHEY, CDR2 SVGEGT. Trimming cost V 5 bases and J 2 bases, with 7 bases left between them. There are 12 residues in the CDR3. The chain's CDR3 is CASSQGPYEQYF. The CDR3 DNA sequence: TGTGCCAGCAGTCAGGGCCCCTACGAGCAGTACTTC.